This TCR beta chain appears in the sequencing data of a study of T cell repertoires in cytomegalovirus infection. Each CDR3 protein is one row after TCRdb ran MiXCR on the reads. The sample comprises about 770,000 distinct CDR3 sequences, roughly 29% of which are singletons, and 10% to 15% rests with the top ten. A remark on this clonotype: The antigen is not known.

The CDR3 length is 12 residues. The V gene lost 3 bases and the J gene lost 5 bases, with 8 bases spanning the gap. The germline gives CDR1 SGHTA, CDR2 FQGTGA. The chain carries TRBV7-3 and TRBJ2-7; D gene unclear. The TCR originated in a human donor in good health (CMV status not recorded). Some clones in this sample may be carry-over from other donors' samples. The input for sequencing was cultured CD8+ T cells from PBMCs, taken from culture after CMV antigen stimulation. The CDR3, as DNA: TGTGCCAGCAGCTTGTTACGGGACGAGCAGTACTTC. Encoded protein: CASSLLRDEQYF.